This T cell receptor (beta chain) was observed in a study of cytomegalovirus exposure and HLA in healthy donors. Study observations and caveats: The authors confirmed in vitro that three CMV-associated chains were specific for CMV antigens. Several top significant clusters appeared, in a later analysis, to be linked to common viral pathogens.

These donors counted as nominally healthy when sampled, but unrecorded immune exposures were likely. Germline V gene lookup returns CDR1 LNHDA and CDR2 SQIVND (reference sequence). Unmatched junction bases numbered 6, after V lost 6 bases and J lost 3 bases. This CDR3 comprises 15 residues. PCR amplification relied on 60 Vbeta primers (plus 13 Jbeta primers). Only in-frame clones appear in the TCRdb table, and some are missing; sequencing was by immunoSEQ multiplex PCR. The sample yields 150,000 to 200,000 clones, around three quarters seen once. As for this clone: The antigen is undetermined.

The chain employs TRBV19 and TRBJ1-4, with 8 bases lining up with TRBD1. Input material: PBMCs. This TCR was sampled from a woman in her thirties or forties in good health and CMV-seronegative. CDR3 loop: CASRMTGASNEKLFF. In nucleotides, the CDR3 is TGTGCCAGTAGGATGACAGGGGCTTCTAATGAAAAACTGTTTTTT.